This T cell receptor beta chain came from a study of CD8 T cells in Susac syndrome. The authors reverse transcribed roughly 0.5 to 1 ug RNA with random hexamers. TCRdb used MiXCR to reprocess the immunoSEQ multiplex PCR reads, holding one entry per CDR3 protein. The sample lists approximately 150,000 distinct CDR3 sequences, roughly 94% seen once, with 0.08% in the top ten. This CDR3 region has 14 residues. Per germline, CDR1 MNHEY and CDR2 SVGEGT. About this clonotype itself: The junction does not match germline at one end; this may be a read error.

FACS was used to enrich TEMRA cells, whereas the CD8+ and CD4+ T cells were obtained by negative isolation. The sequence derives from a human donor in good health. Sequencing was performed on CD4+ T cells from PBMCs. The chain is built from TRBV6-2 or TRBV6-3 and TRBJ2-3; D possibly matches TRBD1 or TRBD2 (5 bases each). The chain's CDR3 is CASNYPGPWDTQYF. CDR3 nucleotides: TGTGCCAGCAATTACCCGGGGCCCTGGGATACGCAGTATTTT.